This TCR beta chain was found in a study of T cell repertoires in cytomegalovirus infection. Study information: Indicated by public TCR beta signatures were CMV infection and matching HLA type.

Germline assignment: CDR1 SGHDT and CDR2 YYEEEE. This CDR3 is built from 14 residues. V shed 3 bases and J shed 0 bases, with 9 bases lying between them. Using its own MiXCR run on the reads, TCRdb lists one record per CDR3 protein. The profile shows about 600,000 distinct CDR3 sequences, more than 20% of them singletons. This clonotype was seen more than once but under ten times. Its antigen is currently unknown. Study-level points and caveats: CMV carriers with the relevant HLA were identified by cumulative public TCR beta family frequency. HLA-C-restricted TCR beta clonotypes specific for CMV led the ex vivo response.

The chain recombines TRBV5-6 with TRBJ1-2; D gene unclear. The source material was CD8+ T cells from PBMCs. The sequence derives from a human donor in good health (CMV status not recorded). Some clones in this sample may be carry-over from other donors' samples. This chain's CDR3 is CASSWRAPNYGYTF. CDR3 DNA sequence: TGTGCCAGCAGCTGGAGGGCCCCTAACTATGGCTACACCTTC.